This T cell receptor beta chain is from a study of blood T cell repertoires in COVID-19. The protocol was immunoSEQ multiplex PCR, while the TCRdb copy is restricted to in-frame clones and leaves out a portion. The sample lists almost 95,000 clones, about 83% occurring once. V gave up 4 bases and J gave up 5 bases; unmatched junction bases: 6. The CDR3 is 15 residues long. Germline V lookup: CDR1 SGHKS, CDR2 YYEKEE (reference sequence). Recruited during active infection, patients (from Seattle) were subsequently followed longitudinally. This clone has a handful of counts. The sample was peripheral blood. The rearrangement uses TRBV5-5 and TRBJ2-3, with 11 bases matching TRBD1. The sequence was collected from a woman aged 60-75 years with COVID-19, enrolled during active disease. CDR3 nucleotide sequence: TGTGCCAGCAGCCGGGGACAGGGGGAGTTAGATACGCAGTATTTT. Translation: CASSRGQGELDTQYF.